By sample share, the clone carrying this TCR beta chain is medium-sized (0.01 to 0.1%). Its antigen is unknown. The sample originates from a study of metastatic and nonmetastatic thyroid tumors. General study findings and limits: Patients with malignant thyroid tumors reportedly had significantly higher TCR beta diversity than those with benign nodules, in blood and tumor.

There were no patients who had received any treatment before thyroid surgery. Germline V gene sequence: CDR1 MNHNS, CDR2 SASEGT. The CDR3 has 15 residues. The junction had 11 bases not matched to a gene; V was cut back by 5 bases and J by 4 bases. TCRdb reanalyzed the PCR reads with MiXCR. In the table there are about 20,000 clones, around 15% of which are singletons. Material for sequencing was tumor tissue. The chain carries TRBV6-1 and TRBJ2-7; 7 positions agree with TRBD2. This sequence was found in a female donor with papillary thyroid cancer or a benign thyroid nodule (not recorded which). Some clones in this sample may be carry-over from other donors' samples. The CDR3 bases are TGTGCCAGCAGTTTAAGGCCCTCGGGAGGTTACGAGCAGTACTTC. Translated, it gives CASSLRPSGGYEQYF.